A selection of T cell receptor beta chains follows, all from one sample in a study of beta chain features in type 1 diabetes. Sequenced by immunoSEQ multiplex PCR; TCRdb stores in-frame clones only, minus some. Counted here are 300,000 to 400,000 clones, 8.5% to 10% occurring once; the ten biggest clones make up 0.6%. Sample: central memory CD4+ T cells from blood. These receptor sequences come from a man aged 25-45 years with type 1 diabetes. Both conserved end residues are part of each CDR3. D genes are given only for firm matches. Clone sizes are given selectively: once, few, many, or a class where the clone is expanded.

J: TRBJ2-1
size: NA
D: NA
V: TRBV27
DNA: TGTGCCAGCAAAGAAGGGGAGAGCTCCTACAATGAGCAGTTCTTC
CDR3: CASKEGESSYNEQFF

J: TRBJ2-7
size: NA
D: NA
V: TRBV14
DNA: TGTGCCAGCAGCCACCTCGCCTTTGTGGACGAGCAGTACTTC
CDR3: CASSHLAFVDEQYF

J: TRBJ2-7
size: NA
D: NA
V: TRBV7-9
DNA: TGTGCCAGCAGCTCCCCCCCGGGCGCTATCCTCCCCTACGAGCAGTACTTC
CDR3: CASSSPPGAILPYEQYF

J: TRBJ2-3
size: NA
D: TRBD2
V: TRBV5-1
DNA: TGCGCCAGCAGACAGACTAGCGACACAGATACGCAGTATTTT
CDR3: CASRQTSDTDTQYF

J: TRBJ2-2
size: few
D: NA
V: TRBV7-9
DNA: TGTGCCAGCACCATGGAGGCCGGGGAGCTGTTTTTT
CDR3: CASTMEAGELFF

J: TRBJ1-2
size: few
D: NA
V: TRBV14
DNA: TGTGCCAGCAGCCTGACGGGGAGTGATGGCTACACCTTC
CDR3: CASSLTGSDGYTF

J: TRBJ2-6
size: NA
D: TRBD1
V: TRBV4-2
DNA: TGTGCCAGCAGCCAACAAGGGGGCCGGGGCTCTGGGGCCAACGTCCTGACTTTC
CDR3: CASSQQGGRGSGANVLTF

J: TRBJ2-1
size: NA
D: NA
V: TRBV29-1
DNA: TGCAGCTTTCGCACGCGGGTTAAAAATGAGCAGTTCTTC
CDR3: CSFRTRVKNEQFF

J: TRBJ2-7
size: NA
D: TRBD2
V: TRBV29-1
DNA: TGCAGCGTCCAGAGGACCGGGGGGGCTCCAGCGAGCGAGCAGTACTTC
CDR3: CSVQRTGGAPASEQYF

J: TRBJ2-5
size: NA
D: NA
V: TRBV19
DNA: TGTGCCAGTAGTACGGCAGACCAAGAGACCCAGTACTTC
CDR3: CASSTADQETQYF

J: TRBJ1-1
size: NA
D: NA
V: TRBV4-2
DNA: TGTGCCAGCAGCCAAGATGGGAGGTTTTCCGGTCGTGTGAACACTGAAGCTTTCTTT
CDR3: CASSQDGRFSGRVNTEAFF

J: TRBJ2-6
size: many
D: NA
V: TRBV29-1
DNA: TGCAGCGTCCAGTCAACTACCATCCGATCTGGGGCCAACGTCCTGACTTTC
CDR3: CSVQSTTIRSGANVLTF

J: TRBJ1-1
size: few
D: TRBD1
V: TRBV5-1
DNA: TGCGCCAGCAGCTCAGCCACAGGGGGTGCTGGGATGAACACTGAAGCTTTCTTT
CDR3: CASSSATGGAGMNTEAFF

J: TRBJ1-2
size: few
D: NA
V: TRBV11-2
DNA: TGTGCCAGCAGCGCCCCGGACCTTTATGGCTACACCTTC
CDR3: CASSAPDLYGYTF

J: TRBJ1-5
size: many
D: NA
V: TRBV4-2
DNA: TGTGCCAGCAGCCAAGATATAATCTCGAACAGTCGTCTCCATTTT
CDR3: CASSQDIISNSRLHF

J: TRBJ2-2
size: few
D: NA
V: TRBV11-1
DNA: TGTGCCAGCAGCTTATATAACACCGGGGAGCTGTTTTTT
CDR3: CASSLYNTGELFF

J: TRBJ2-3
size: NA
D: TRBD1
V: TRBV5-1
DNA: TGCGCCAGCAGCGATACAGGGGGCACAGATACGCAGTATTTT
CDR3: CASSDTGGTDTQYF

J: TRBJ2-5
size: NA
D: NA
V: TRBV28
DNA: TGTGCCAGCAGTCTCCTGCAGAGGGCCCAAGAGACCCAGTACTTC
CDR3: CASSLLQRAQETQYF

J: TRBJ2-2
size: few
D: TRBD1
V: TRBV19
DNA: TGTGCCAGTAGTGACAGGGCTTTCGGCGGGGAGCTGTTTTTT
CDR3: CASSDRAFGGELFF

J: TRBJ1-2
size: NA
D: TRBD1
V: TRBV18
DNA: TGTGCCAGCTCATCCGGGACAGGGGGCTACACCTTC
CDR3: CASSSGTGGYTF

J: TRBJ2-5
size: NA
D: TRBD2
V: TRBV4-2
DNA: TGTGCCAGCAGCCCCTTACTAGCGGGAGGGGAAGAGACCCAGTACTTC
CDR3: CASSPLLAGGEETQYF

J: TRBJ2-7
size: NA
D: NA
V: TRBV19
DNA: TGTGCCAGTAGTATCGGACAGATCAGCTCCTACGAGCAGTACTTC
CDR3: CASSIGQISSYEQYF

J: TRBJ1-1
size: NA
D: NA
V: TRBV20-1
DNA: TGCAGTGCTACCTATTCCGGTAGAGCTTTCTTT
CDR3: CSATYSGRAFF

J: TRBJ2-7
size: once
D: TRBD2
V: TRBV5-4
DNA: TGTGCCAGCAGCCAAGGCCAGGGACTAGCGGGCGCCTACGAGCAGTACTTC
CDR3: CASSQGQGLAGAYEQYF

J: TRBJ2-5
size: NA
D: TRBD1
V: TRBV9
DNA: TGTGCCAGCAGCCAGAGACAGGGGCAAGAGACCCAGTACTTC
CDR3: CASSQRQGQETQYF

J: TRBJ2-1
size: few
D: NA
V: TRBV6-1
DNA: TGTGCCAGCAGTGAATTGGCGAGCTCCTACAATGAGCAGTTCTTC
CDR3: CASSELASSYNEQFF

J: TRBJ2-5
size: NA
D: TRBD2
V: TRBV5-8
DNA: TGTGCCAGCAGCACGGGAGGCCTTGGGGAGACCCAGTACTTC
CDR3: CASSTGGLGETQYF

J: TRBJ1-1
size: few
D: NA
V: TRBV2
DNA: TGTGCCAGCAGCAAAGACAGCTACACTGAAGCTTTCTTT
CDR3: CASSKDSYTEAFF

J: TRBJ2-7
size: few
D: TRBD2
V: TRBV30
DNA: TGTGCCTGGAGTGTACTTCGGTCGGCAGGGACTAGCGGGAGGGCCTTCATCTCCTACGAGCAGTACTTC
CDR3: CAWSVLRSAGTSGRAFISYEQYF